These T cell receptor beta chains were read from a single sample in a study of cytomegalovirus exposure and HLA in healthy donors. Some clones are missing from TCRdb's copy, which holds only in-frame ones; the method was immunoSEQ multiplex PCR. In the table there are approximately 220,000 clones, about 70% of which are singletons. Sequencing was done on a sample of PBMCs. Source of these receptors: a woman aged 30 to 39 in good health and CMV-seronegative. Both conserved end residues are part of each CDR3. A D gene is named only where the DNA matches it firmly. Some rows have no size entry. The others give once, few or many, or a class for an expanded clone.

size: NA; D: NA; J: TRBJ2-7; V: TRBV5-4; DNA: TGTGCCAGCAGCTTTGCTTTTAATCCGAGCTCCTACGAGCAGTACTTC; CDR3: CASSFAFNPSSYEQYF
size: NA; D: NA; J: TRBJ2-4; V: TRBV29-1; DNA: TGCAGCGTTGTCGTGAGGGCGCTTAAAAACATTCAGTACTTC; CDR3: CSVVVRALKNIQYF
size: few; D: TRBD2; J: TRBJ2-2; V: TRBV6-1; DNA: TGTGCCAGCAGTGTCTCGCTAGCGGGAGGGGAGCTGTTTTTT; CDR3: CASSVSLAGGELFF
size: NA; D: NA; J: TRBJ2-2; V: TRBV19; DNA: TGTGCCAGTAGTATCATGGCTACCCGGGGCGGGGAGCTGTTTTTT; CDR3: CASSIMATRGGELFF
size: NA; D: NA; J: TRBJ2-5; V: TRBV7-9; DNA: TGTGCCAGCAGCTTAACTGGGACTGGCCAAGAGACCCAGTACTTC; CDR3: CASSLTGTGQETQYF
size: few; D: TRBD1; J: TRBJ1-1; V: TRBV30; DNA: TGTGCCTACTTTGCCACCTCGACAGGGGGAACTGAAGCTTTCTTT; CDR3: CAYFATSTGGTEAFF
size: NA; D: TRBD1; J: TRBJ2-7; V: TRBV29-1; DNA: TGCAGCGTGGCCCGACAGGGTGGGACCTACGAGCAGTACTTC; CDR3: CSVARQGGTYEQYF
size: NA; D: TRBD1; J: TRBJ1-2; V: TRBV5-1; DNA: TGCGCCAGCAGCCGGGACAGGGGTCAAGATCGGTATGGCTACACCTTC; CDR3: CASSRDRGQDRYGYTF
size: NA; D: TRBD1; J: TRBJ1-5; V: TRBV27; DNA: TGTGCCAGCAGTTTTTCGGCCTCTCCGGTAGGCAGGGGGAGCAATCAGCCCCAGCATTTT; CDR3: CASSFSASPVGRGSNQPQHF
size: NA; D: TRBD1; J: TRBJ1-3; V: TRBV29-1; DNA: TGCAGCGTTCTATCCGAGGACAGGGGCACTGGAAACACCATATATTTT; CDR3: CSVLSEDRGTGNTIYF
size: NA; D: NA; J: TRBJ1-1; V: TRBV7-9; DNA: TGTCCCAGCAGCCCCCGTCCAGGCGAAGCTTTCTTT; CDR3: CPSSPRPGEAFF
size: NA; D: TRBD2; J: TRBJ2-1; V: TRBV27; DNA: TGTGCCAGCAGTCAACCCACTAGCGGAGGATCCTACAATGAGCAGTTCTTC; CDR3: CASSQPTSGGSYNEQFF
size: NA; D: NA; J: TRBJ1-1; V: TRBV6-5; DNA: TGTGCCAGCATAAAATCACAGGGATCTGAAGCTTTCTTT; CDR3: CASIKSQGSEAFF
size: NA; D: NA; J: TRBJ2-7; V: TRBV27; DNA: TGTGCCAGCAGCCCAAGCCAGGGAACCTACGAGCAGTACTTC; CDR3: CASSPSQGTYEQYF
size: NA; D: NA; J: TRBJ1-3; V: TRBV9; DNA: TGTGCCAGCAGCGTAGCTACAGGGCTCCTGCGAGGAAACACCATATATTTT; CDR3: CASSVATGLLRGNTIYF